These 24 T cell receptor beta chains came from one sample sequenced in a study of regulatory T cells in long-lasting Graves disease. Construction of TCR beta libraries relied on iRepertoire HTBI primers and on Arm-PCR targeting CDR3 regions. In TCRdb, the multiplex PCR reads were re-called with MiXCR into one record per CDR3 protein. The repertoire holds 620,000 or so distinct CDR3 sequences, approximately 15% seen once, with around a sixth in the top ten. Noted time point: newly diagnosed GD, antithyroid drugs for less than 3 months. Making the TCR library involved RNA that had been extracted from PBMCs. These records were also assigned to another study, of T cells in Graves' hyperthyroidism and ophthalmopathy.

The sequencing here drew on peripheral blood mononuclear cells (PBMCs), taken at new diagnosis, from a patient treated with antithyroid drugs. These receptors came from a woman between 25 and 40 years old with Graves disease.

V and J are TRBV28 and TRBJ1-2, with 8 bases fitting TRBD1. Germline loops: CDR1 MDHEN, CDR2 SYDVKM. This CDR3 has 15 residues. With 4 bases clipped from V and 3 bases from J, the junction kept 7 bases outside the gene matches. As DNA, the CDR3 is TGTGCCAGCAGTTCCTCAGGGGGCGCAGACTATGGCTACACCTTC. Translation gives CASSSSGGADYGYTF.

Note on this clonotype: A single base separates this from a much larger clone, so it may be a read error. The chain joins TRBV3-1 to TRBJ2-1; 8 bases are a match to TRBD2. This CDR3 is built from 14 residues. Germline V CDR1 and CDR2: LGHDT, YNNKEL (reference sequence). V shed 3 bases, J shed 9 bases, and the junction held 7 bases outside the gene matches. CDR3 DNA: TGTGCCAGCAGCCACTCGGGAGGGCCTAGTGAGCAGTTCTTC. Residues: CASSHSGGPSEQFF.

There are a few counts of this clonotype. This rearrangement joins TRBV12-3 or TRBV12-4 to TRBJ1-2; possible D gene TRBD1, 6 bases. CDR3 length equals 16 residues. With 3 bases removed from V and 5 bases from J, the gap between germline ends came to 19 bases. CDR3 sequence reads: CASSLGSPGVGYGYTF. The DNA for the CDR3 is TGTGCCAGCAGTTTGGGGTCCCCAGGGGTTGGGTATGGCTACACCTTC.

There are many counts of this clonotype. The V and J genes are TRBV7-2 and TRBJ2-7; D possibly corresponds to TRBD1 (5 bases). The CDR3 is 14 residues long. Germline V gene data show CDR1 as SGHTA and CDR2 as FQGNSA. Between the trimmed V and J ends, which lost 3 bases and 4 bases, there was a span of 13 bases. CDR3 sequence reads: CASSFRRGAYEQYF. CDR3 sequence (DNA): TGTGCCAGCAGCTTCCGTAGGGGTGCGTACGAGCAGTACTTC.

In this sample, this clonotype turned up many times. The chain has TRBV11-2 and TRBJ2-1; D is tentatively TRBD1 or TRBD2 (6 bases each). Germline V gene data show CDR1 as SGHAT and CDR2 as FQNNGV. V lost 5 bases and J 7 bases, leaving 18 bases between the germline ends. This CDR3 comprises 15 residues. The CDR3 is CASSARGHGGNEQFF. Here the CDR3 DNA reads TGTGCCAGCAGCGCCCGGGGGCACGGTGGTAATGAGCAGTTCTTC. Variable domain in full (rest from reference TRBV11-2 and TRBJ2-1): EAGVAQSPRYKIIEKRQSVAFWCNPISGHATLYWYQQILGQGPKLLIQFQNNGVVDDSQLPKDRFSAERLKGVDSTLKIQPAKLEDSAVYLCASSARGHGGNEQFFGPGTRLTVL.

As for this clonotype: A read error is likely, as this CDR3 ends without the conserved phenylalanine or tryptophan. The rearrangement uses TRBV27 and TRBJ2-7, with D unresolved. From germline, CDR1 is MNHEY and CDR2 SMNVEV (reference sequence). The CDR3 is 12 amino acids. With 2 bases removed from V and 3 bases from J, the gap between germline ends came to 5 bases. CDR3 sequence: CASSLDGYEQYL. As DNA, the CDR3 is TGTGCCAGCAGTTTAGACGGCTACGAGCAGTACTTA.

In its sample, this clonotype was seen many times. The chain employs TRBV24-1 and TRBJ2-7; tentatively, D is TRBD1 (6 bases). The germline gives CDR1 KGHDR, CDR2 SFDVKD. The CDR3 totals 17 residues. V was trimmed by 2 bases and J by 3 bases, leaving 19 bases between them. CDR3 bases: TGTGCCACCAGTGATTCTAAGAAGGGGGAGTCTGGCTACGAGCAGTACTTC. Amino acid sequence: CATSDSKKGESGYEQYF.

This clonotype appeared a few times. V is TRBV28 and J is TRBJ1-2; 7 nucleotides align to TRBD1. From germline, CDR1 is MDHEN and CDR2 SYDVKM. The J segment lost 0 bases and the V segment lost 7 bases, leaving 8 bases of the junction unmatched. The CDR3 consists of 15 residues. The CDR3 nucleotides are TGTGCCAGCATAAAACAGGGGACCCCTAACTATGGCTACACCTTC. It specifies CASIKQGTPNYGYTF.

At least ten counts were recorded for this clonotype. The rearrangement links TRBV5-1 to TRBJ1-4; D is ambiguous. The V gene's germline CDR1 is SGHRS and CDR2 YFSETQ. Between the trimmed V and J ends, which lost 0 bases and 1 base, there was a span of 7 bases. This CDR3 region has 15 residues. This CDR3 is CASSLAGGTNEKLFF. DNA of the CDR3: TGCGCCAGCAGCTTGGCCGGCGGAACTAATGAAAAACTGTTTTTT.

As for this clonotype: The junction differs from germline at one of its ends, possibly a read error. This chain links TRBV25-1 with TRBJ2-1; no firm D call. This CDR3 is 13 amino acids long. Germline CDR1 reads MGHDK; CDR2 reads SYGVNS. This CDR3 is CVSSVLAYNEQFF. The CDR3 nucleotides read TGTGTCAGCAGTGTGTTAGCCTACAATGAGCAGTTCTTC.

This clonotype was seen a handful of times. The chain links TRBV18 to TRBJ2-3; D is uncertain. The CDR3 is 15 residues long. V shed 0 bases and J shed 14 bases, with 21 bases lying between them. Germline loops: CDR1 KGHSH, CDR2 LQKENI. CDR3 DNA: TGTGCCAGCTCACCACCCGAACCCCGATCGTTCAGGACGTATTTT. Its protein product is CASSPPEPRSFRTYF.

CDR3 in amino acids: CASSLSLLGARGRNTQYF. In DNA form, the CDR3 reads TGTGCCAGCAGTTTATCCCTTCTGGGAGCCAGGGGGAGAAATACGCAGTATTTT. The rearrangement uses TRBV27 and TRBJ2-3; 7 nucleotides agree with TRBD1. V was clipped by 0 bases and J by 7 bases; unmatched bases: 16. Germline V gives CDR1 MNHEY, CDR2 SMNVEV (reference sequence). CDR3 size: 18 residues.

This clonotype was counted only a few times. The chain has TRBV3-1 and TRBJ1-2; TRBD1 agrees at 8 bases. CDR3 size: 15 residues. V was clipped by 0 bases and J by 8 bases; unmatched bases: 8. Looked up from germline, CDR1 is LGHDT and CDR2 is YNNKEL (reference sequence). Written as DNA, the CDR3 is TGTGCCAGCAGCCAAGATAAGGGCACAGGGGGAGGCTACACCTTC. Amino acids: CASSQDKGTGGGYTF. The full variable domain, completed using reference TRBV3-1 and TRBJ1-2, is DTAVSQTPKYLVTQMGNDKSIKCEQNLGHDTMYWYKQDSKKFLKIMFSYNNKELIINETVPNRFSPKSPDKAHLNLHINSLELGDSAVYFCASSQDKGTGGGYTFGSGTRLTVV.

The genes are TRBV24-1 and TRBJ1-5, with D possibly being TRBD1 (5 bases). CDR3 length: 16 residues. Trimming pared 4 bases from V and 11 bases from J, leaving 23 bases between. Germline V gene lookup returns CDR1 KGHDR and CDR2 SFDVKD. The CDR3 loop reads CATSDPSGGEFITQHF. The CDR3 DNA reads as TGTGCCACCAGTGACCCTTCGGGGGGAGAGTTCATAACCCAGCATTTT.

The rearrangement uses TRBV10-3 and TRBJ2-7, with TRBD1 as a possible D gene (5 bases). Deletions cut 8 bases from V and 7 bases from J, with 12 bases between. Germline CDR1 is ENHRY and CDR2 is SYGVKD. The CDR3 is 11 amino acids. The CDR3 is CAIRRAGEQYF. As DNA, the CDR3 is TGTGCCATCCGCAGGGCAGGGGAGCAGTACTTC.

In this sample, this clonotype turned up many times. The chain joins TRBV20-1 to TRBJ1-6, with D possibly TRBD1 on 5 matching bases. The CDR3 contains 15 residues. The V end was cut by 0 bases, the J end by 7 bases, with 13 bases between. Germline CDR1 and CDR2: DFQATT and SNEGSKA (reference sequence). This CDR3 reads CSARDWGMGNSPLHF. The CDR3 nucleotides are TGCAGTGCTAGAGATTGGGGGATGGGGAATTCACCCCTCCACTTT.

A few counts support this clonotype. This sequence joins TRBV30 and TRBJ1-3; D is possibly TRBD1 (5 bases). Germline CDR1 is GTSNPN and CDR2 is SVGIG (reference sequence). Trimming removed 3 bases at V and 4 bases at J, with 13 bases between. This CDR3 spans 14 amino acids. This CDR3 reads CAWRQGGVGNTIYF. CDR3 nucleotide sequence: TGTGCCTGGAGGCAGGGCGGGGTGGGAAACACCATATATTTT.

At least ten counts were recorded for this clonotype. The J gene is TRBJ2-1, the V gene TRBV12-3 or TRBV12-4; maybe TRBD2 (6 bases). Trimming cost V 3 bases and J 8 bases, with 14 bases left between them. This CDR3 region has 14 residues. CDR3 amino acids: CASSFARGGDEQFF. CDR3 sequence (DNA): TGTGCCAGCAGTTTCGCGCGGGGTGGCGATGAGCAGTTCTTC.

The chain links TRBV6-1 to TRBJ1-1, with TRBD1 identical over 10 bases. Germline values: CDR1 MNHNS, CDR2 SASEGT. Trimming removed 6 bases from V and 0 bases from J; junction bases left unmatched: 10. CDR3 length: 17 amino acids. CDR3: CASSEPGQGRLNTEAFF. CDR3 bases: TGTGCCAGCAGCGAGCCGGGACAGGGGCGATTGAACACTGAAGCTTTCTTT.

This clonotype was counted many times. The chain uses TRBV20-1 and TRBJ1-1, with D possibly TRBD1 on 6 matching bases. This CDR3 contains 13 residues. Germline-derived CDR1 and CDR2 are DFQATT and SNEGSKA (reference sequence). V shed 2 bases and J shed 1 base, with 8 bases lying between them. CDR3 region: CSARWGPNTEAFF. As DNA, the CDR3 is TGCAGTGCTAGATGGGGGCCGAACACTGAAGCTTTCTTT.

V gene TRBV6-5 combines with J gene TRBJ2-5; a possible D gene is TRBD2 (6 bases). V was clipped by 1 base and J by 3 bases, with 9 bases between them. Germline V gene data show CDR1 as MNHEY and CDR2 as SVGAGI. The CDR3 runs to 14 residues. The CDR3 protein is CASSYFGREETQYF. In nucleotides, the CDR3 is TGTGCCAGCAGTTACTTCGGGAGAGAAGAGACCCAGTACTTC.

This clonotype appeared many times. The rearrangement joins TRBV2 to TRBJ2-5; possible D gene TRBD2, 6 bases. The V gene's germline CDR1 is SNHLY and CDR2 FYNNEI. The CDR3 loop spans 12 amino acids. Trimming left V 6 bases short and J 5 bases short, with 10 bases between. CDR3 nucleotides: TGTGCCAGCAGCGCAGGGAGGGAGACCCAGTACTTC. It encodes CASSAGRETQYF.

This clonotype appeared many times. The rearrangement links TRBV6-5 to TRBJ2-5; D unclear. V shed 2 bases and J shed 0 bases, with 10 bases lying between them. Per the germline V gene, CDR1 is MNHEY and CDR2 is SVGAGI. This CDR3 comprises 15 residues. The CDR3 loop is CASSYPEDDQETQYF. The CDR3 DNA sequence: TGTGCCAGCAGTTACCCTGAGGACGACCAAGAGACCCAGTACTTC.

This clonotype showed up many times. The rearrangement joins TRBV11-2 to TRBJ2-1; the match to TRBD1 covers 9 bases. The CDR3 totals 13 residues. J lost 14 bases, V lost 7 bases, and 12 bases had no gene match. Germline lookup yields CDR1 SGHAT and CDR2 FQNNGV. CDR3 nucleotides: TGTGCCAGCAACTCCTGGGACAGGGCGGAGGAGTTCTTC. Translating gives CASNSWDRAEEFF.